The clone carrying this TCR beta chain showed up many times. This sample is part of a study of response to subunit inactivated influenza vaccine. TCRdb re-derived calls from the RT-PCR reads in MiXCR, one entry per CDR3 protein. Here the sample spans 400,000 to 650,000 distinct CDR3 sequences, approximately 7.7% being singletons. The CDR3 loop spans 12 amino acids. Between the trimmed V and J ends, which lost 5 bases and 1 base, there was a span of 6 bases. The germline V gene encodes CDR1 MDHEN and CDR2 SYDVKM. The rearrangement uses TRBV28 and TRBJ2-7, with no clear D. This TCR was sampled from a man between 50 and 69 years old who received an inactivated influenza vaccine. This material consisted of PBMCs from blood, taken roughly 24 months after vaccination. The CDR3 region is CASSNPSYEQYF. The CDR3 coding sequence is TGTGCCAGCAGTAACCCATCCTACGAGCAGTACTTC.